The 31 T cell receptor beta chains below were found in one sample sequenced in a study of T cell changes during pregnancy in multiple sclerosis. The method was immunoSEQ multiplex PCR; TCRdb's version includes in-frame clones alone and lacks a portion of them. The table includes 30,000 to 45,000 clones, 92% detected once. The source was CD4+ T cells from peripheral blood mononuclear cells, collected in the third trimester of pregnancy. These receptors were obtained from a female donor in good health, enrolled as a control in a pregnancy study.

The genes are TRBV5-4 and TRBJ2-2, with D maybe TRBD1 (6 bases). The CDR3 sequence is 13 residues long. V was cut by 2 bases and J by 7 bases, with 9 bases left in between. Germline CDR1 is SGHNT and CDR2 is YYREEE (reference sequence). CDR3 DNA sequence: TGTGCCAGCAGCTTTCAGGGGAACGGGGAGCTGTTTTTT. Protein: CASSFQGNGELFF.

Of note for this clone: The germline gene is not matched at one end of the junction; a read error may be the cause. This chain connects TRBV19 to TRBJ1-2; no clear D. Germline CDR1 LNHDA, CDR2 SQIVND (reference sequence). The CDR3 is 13 amino acids. CDR3 in DNA: TGTGCCGGTAGTATACCCCGGGCGGGGGGCTACACCTTC. Residues: CAGSIPRAGGYTF.

This clone was seen a single time. The J gene is TRBJ2-3, the V gene TRBV15; perhaps TRBD1 as D (5 bases). Looked up from germline, CDR1 is LNHNV and CDR2 is YYDKDF (reference sequence). The CDR3 runs to 13 residues. V gave up 3 bases and J gave up 11 bases, with 15 bases separating them. DNA for the CDR3: TGTGCCACCAGCAGGGACAACAAAGAGAGGCAGTATTTT. Translating gives CATSRDNKERQYF. Full variable domain (rest looked up from reference TRBV15 and TRBJ2-3): DAMVIQNPRYQVTQFGKPVTLSCSQTLNHNVMYWYQQKSSQAPKLLFHYYDKDFNNEADTPDNFQSRRPNTSFCFLDIRSPGLGDTAMYLCATSRDNKERQYFGPGTRLTVL.

This clone occurred a few times. The gene calls are TRBV7-2 and TRBJ1-4; unclear D gene. The CDR3 consists of 16 residues. Trimming left V 4 bases short and J 2 bases short, with 14 bases between. Germline values: CDR1 SGHTA, CDR2 FQGNSA. The CDR3 nucleotides are TGTGCCAGCAGCTACCGACAAGTTGGGACTAATGAAAAACTGTTTTTT. It translates to CASSYRQVGTNEKLFF.

The V and J genes are TRBV4-1 and TRBJ2-5; D is perhaps TRBD2 (5 bases). Trimming removed 1 base at V and 1 base at J, with 13 bases between. This CDR3 comprises 16 residues. From germline, CDR1 is MGHRA and CDR2 YSYEKL. The chain's CDR3 is CASSQAEAPIQETQYF. CDR3 nucleotide sequence: TGCGCCAGCAGCCAAGCGGAGGCCCCAATCCAAGAGACCCAGTACTTC.

V and J are TRBV11-2 and TRBJ1-3; D remains unclear. The CDR3 has 15 amino acids. Trimming removed 2 bases at V and 0 bases at J, with 8 bases between. CDR1 and CDR2 (germline): SGHAT, FQNNGV. This CDR3 is CASSLRRDSGNTIYF. The CDR3 coding sequence is TGTGCCAGCAGCTTACGCCGGGACTCTGGAAACACCATATATTTT.

The chain joins TRBV18 to TRBJ2-3; D may be TRBD2 (6 bases). V lost 6 bases and J lost 3, with 16 bases in between. The CDR3 has 15 amino acids. Germline V gives CDR1 KGHSH, CDR2 LQKENI. CDR3 DNA sequence: TGTGCCAGCTCCCCTGTTGGAGGGGTTACAGATACGCAGTATTTT. This gives the protein CASSPVGGVTDTQYF.

The J gene is TRBJ1-5, the V gene TRBV19; 8 bases are shared with TRBD1. CDR1 is LNHDA, CDR2 SQIVND, per germline (reference sequence). J was trimmed by 0 bases and V by 3 bases; bases with no gene match: 7. The CDR3 totals 17 residues. CDR3 bases: TGTGCCAGTAGTATCGGGCAGGGGGCGAGTAGCAATCAGCCCCAGCATTTT. Translation gives CASSIGQGASSNQPQHF.

The CDR3 reads CASSATGDPRSGNTIYF. In DNA form, the CDR3 reads TGTGCCAGCAGTGCCACAGGGGATCCGCGCTCTGGAAACACCATATATTTT. The chain recombines TRBV25-1 with TRBJ1-3; 7 nucleotides match TRBD1. The V gene end was trimmed by 4 bases and the J gene end by 0 bases; junction bases not matched to a gene: 9. Germline values: CDR1 MGHDK, CDR2 SYGVNS. The CDR3 spans 17 residues.

The V call is TRBV19, the J call TRBJ1-1, with 7 bases fitting TRBD1. The CDR3 totals 15 residues. The V gene end was trimmed by 6 bases and the J gene end by 4 bases; junction bases not matched to a gene: 11. Germline V gene data show CDR1 as LNHDA and CDR2 as SQIVND (reference sequence). CDR3 sequence reads: CASRRDSNVGTEAFF. The CDR3 DNA reads as TGTGCCAGTAGAAGGGACAGCAATGTTGGCACTGAAGCTTTCTTT.

The chain joins TRBV18 to TRBJ2-2; possible D gene TRBD1, 6 bases. Trimming took off 1 base at V and 1 base at J, with 10 bases between the two ends. Germline V gene sequence: CDR1 KGHSH, CDR2 LQKENI. This CDR3 contains 16 residues. DNA for the CDR3: TGTGCCAGCTCACCACTGACAGGCCTGAACACCGGGGAGCTGTTTTTT. Translation gives CASSPLTGLNTGELFF. Variable domain in full (rest from reference TRBV18 and TRBJ2-2): NAGVMQNPRHLVRRRGQEARLRCSPMKGHSHVYWYRQLPEEGLKFMVYLQKENIIDESGMPKERFSAEFPKEGPSILRIQQVVRGDSAAYFCASSPLTGLNTGELFFGEGSRLTVL.

The V gene is TRBV9, the J gene TRBJ2-3; 9 bases are shared with TRBD2. Per the germline V gene, CDR1 is SGDLS and CDR2 is YYNGEE. The CDR3 runs 16 residues. Trimming took 4 bases from V and 2 from J; bases not matched to a gene: 8. CDR3 region: CASSLRGGQDTDTQYF. Here the CDR3 DNA reads TGTGCCAGCAGCTTGCGGGGGGGCCAGGACACAGATACGCAGTATTTT. Variable domain in full (rest from reference TRBV9 and TRBJ2-3): DSGVTQTPKHLITATGQRVTLRCSPRSGDLSVYWYQQSLDQGLQFLIQYYNGEERAKGNILERFSAQQFPDLHSELNLSSLELGDSALYFCASSLRGGQDTDTQYFGPGTRLTVL.

The CDR3 reads CASSAKTGAREKLFF. CDR3 DNA sequence: TGTGCCAGCAGTGCCAAGACAGGGGCACGAGAAAAACTGTTTTTT. This chain joins TRBV25-1 and TRBJ1-4, with 8 bases fitting TRBD1. The germline V gene encodes CDR1 MGHDK and CDR2 SYGVNS. The CDR3 is made up of 15 amino acids. V gave up 4 bases and J gave up 8 bases; unmatched junction bases: 9.

V gene TRBV7-3 combines with J gene TRBJ1-2, with TRBD1 as a possible D gene (6 bases). V lost 0 bases and J lost 8, with 13 bases in between. CDR3 length: 14 residues. In germline, CDR1 is SGHTA, CDR2 FQGTGA. The CDR3 DNA is TGTGCCAGCAGCTTAACGTCGTCAGGGGAAGGCTACACCTTC. Protein product: CASSLTSSGEGYTF.

The rearrangement joins TRBV5-5 to TRBJ1-5, with 7 bases fitting TRBD1. Germline values: CDR1 SGHKS, CDR2 YYEKEE (reference sequence). V lost 4 bases and J lost 0; bases outside the gene matches: 4. The CDR3 covers 15 residues. In nucleotides, the CDR3 is TGTGCCAGCAGCCGGGACAGATATAGCAATCAGCCCCAGCATTTT. It is translated as CASSRDRYSNQPQHF.

This sequence joins TRBV19 and TRBJ2-1; 14 bases align to TRBD2. Germline V gene data show CDR1 as LNHDA and CDR2 as SQIVND (reference sequence). This CDR3 is built from 18 residues. The V gene end was trimmed by 7 bases and the J gene end by 8 bases; junction bases not matched to a gene: 16. CDR3 region: CASTPRTSGGRRGDEQFF. The CDR3 DNA follows: TGTGCCAGTACCCCCCGGACTAGCGGGGGGCGAAGAGGGGATGAGCAGTTCTTC.

The chain has TRBV30 and TRBJ2-5; 7 positions match TRBD1. Losses at the gene ends were 2 bases for V and 1 base for J; bases not matched to a gene: 4. The germline gives CDR1 GTSNPN, CDR2 SVGIG (reference sequence). The CDR3 covers 14 residues. CDR3 coding DNA: TGTGCCTGGAGTTTGGACAGGACCCAAGAGACCCAGTACTTC. Its translation is CAWSLDRTQETQYF.

V and J are TRBV2 and TRBJ1-5, with D perhaps TRBD1 (5 bases). The CDR3 runs to 14 residues. V lost 2 bases and J 7 bases, leaving 12 bases between the germline ends. Germline V CDR1 and CDR2: SNHLY, FYNNEI. The CDR3 loop is CASSERGSLQPQHF. The CDR3 DNA sequence: TGTGCCAGCAGTGAAAGGGGCAGTTTGCAGCCCCAGCATTTT.

This clone has just a few counts. The chain's CDR3 is CATGLRSYNSPLHF. CDR3 nucleotide sequence: TGTGCCACCGGCCTGAGGTCCTATAATTCACCCCTCCACTTT. The chain has TRBV13 and TRBJ1-6; D is ambiguous. The length of the CDR3 is 14 residues. Trimming removed 10 bases from V and 1 base from J, with 11 bases in between. In germline, CDR1 is PRHDT, CDR2 FYEKMQ (reference sequence).

This clone has just one count. The chain recombines TRBV28 with TRBJ2-7; 10 bases align to TRBD2. The V segment lost 3 bases and the J segment 2 bases; nucleotides outside the gene matches: 4. This CDR3 region has 15 residues. Germline V gene data show CDR1 as MDHEN and CDR2 as SYDVKM. CDR3 amino acids: CASSFQRGGPYEQYF. CDR3 DNA: TGTGCCAGCAGTTTCCAGCGGGGGGGCCCCTACGAGCAGTACTTC.

J is TRBJ1-3 and V is TRBV6-5; TRBD1 aligns across 8 bases. Germline V gene lookup returns CDR1 MNHEY and CDR2 SVGAGI. V lost 9 bases, J lost 3 bases, and 1 base stayed unmatched. This CDR3 region has 12 residues. The CDR3 coding sequence is TGTGCCAGTGGACAGGGTGGAAACACCATATATTTT. Translation gives CASGQGGNTIYF.

The V and J genes are TRBV5-5 and TRBJ1-4; TRBD1 is a possible D gene (5 bases). Germline CDR1 SGHKS, CDR2 YYEKEE (reference sequence). Trimming removed 4 bases at V and 6 bases at J, with 19 bases between. This CDR3 is 16 amino acids long. This CDR3 is CASSPALSGGDEKLFF. The CDR3 DNA reads as TGTGCCAGCAGCCCGGCCCTATCGGGGGGGGATGAAAAACTGTTTTTT.

The chain combines TRBV6-5 with TRBJ1-6; a weak D match, TRBD1 (5 bases). CDR3 length: 14 residues. Germline V CDR1 and CDR2: MNHEY, SVGAGI. The V and J ends lost 7 bases and 8 bases respectively, with 15 bases between them. The CDR3 sequence: CASTLRGSHSPLHF. CDR3 bases: TGTGCCAGCACCCTTAGGGGCAGCCATTCACCCCTCCACTTT.

The chain is built from TRBV6-5 and TRBJ1-5; 7 bases map to TRBD1. The J segment lost 0 bases and the V segment lost 0 bases, leaving 2 bases of the junction unmatched. The germline V gene has CDR1 MNHEY and CDR2 SVGAGI. The CDR3 consists of 16 residues. The CDR3 spells CASSYSGQSSNQPQHF. CDR3 sequence (DNA): TGTGCCAGCAGTTACTCGGGACAGAGTAGCAATCAGCCCCAGCATTTT.

The V and J genes are TRBV19 and TRBJ2-4, with D possibly TRBD2 on 5 matching bases. The CDR3 has 13 residues. Looked up from germline, CDR1 is LNHDA and CDR2 is SQIVND (reference sequence). V lost 11 bases to trimming and J lost 7 bases, with 18 bases between them. This CDR3 reads CAASNSEGNIQYF. CDR3 DNA: TGTGCCGCCAGTAACAGCGAGGGCAACATTCAGTACTTC. The full variable domain, its missing parts supplied by reference TRBV19 and TRBJ2-4, is DGGITQSPKYLFRKEGQNVTLSCEQNLNHDAMYWYRQDPGQGLRLIYYSQIVNDFQKGDIAEGYSVSREKKESFPLTVTSAQKNPTAFYLCAASNSEGNIQYFGAGTRLSVL.

The rearrangement links TRBV19 to TRBJ1-1; D remains ambiguous. Germline values: CDR1 LNHDA, CDR2 SQIVND (reference sequence). The V end lost 6 bases, the J end lost 8 bases, and 13 bases lay between the germline ends. This CDR3 is 12 amino acids long. The CDR3 loop is CASRAGSLEAFF. CDR3 bases: TGTGCCAGTAGGGCCGGGAGCCTCGAAGCTTTCTTT.

The V gene is TRBV10-3, the J gene TRBJ1-2; maybe TRBD1 (6 bases). V lost 4 bases and J 4 bases, leaving 16 bases between the germline ends. The CDR3 runs 15 residues. CDR1 is ENHRY and CDR2 is SYGVKD in the germline V gene. CDR3 in DNA: TGTGCCATCAGTGTCGGTACAGGGTTCGGCTATGGCTACACCTTC. Translation gives CAISVGTGFGYGYTF.

This clone has only one observation. The J gene is TRBJ2-5, the V gene TRBV11-3, with D perhaps matching TRBD2 (5 bases). Trimming pared 4 bases from V and 5 bases from J, leaving 8 bases between. The CDR3 is 12 residues long. Germline CDR1 SGHNT, CDR2 YENEEA. The CDR3 DNA is TGTGCCAGCAGCTCGGGATTGGAGACCCAGTACTTC. Amino acid sequence: CASSSGLETQYF.

V is TRBV11-3 and J is TRBJ2-3; 11 bases fit TRBD2. In germline, CDR1 is SGHNT, CDR2 YENEEA. This CDR3 is 15 amino acids long. V was pared by 5 bases and J by 4 bases, with 5 bases of the junction left unmatched. The CDR3 sequence is CASSQGGLAADTQYF. CDR3 sequence (DNA): TGTGCCAGCAGCCAAGGGGGACTAGCGGCAGATACGCAGTATTTT.

The CDR3 reads CASSLGLQETQYF. CDR3 DNA: TGTGCCAGCAGCTTGGGACTACAAGAGACCCAGTACTTC. The chain has TRBV5-4 and TRBJ2-5; perhaps TRBD2 as D (5 bases). The germline gives CDR1 SGHNT, CDR2 YYREEE (reference sequence). The CDR3 has 13 amino acids. The germline V and J ends were trimmed by 0 bases and 2 bases, with 5 bases remaining between them.

This chain links TRBV6-6 with TRBJ1-3; 7 nucleotides agree with TRBD1. Germline values: CDR1 MNHNY, CDR2 SVGAGI (reference sequence). The V segment lost 2 bases and the J segment 4 bases; nucleotides outside the gene matches: 5. This CDR3 spans 15 amino acids. CDR3 sequence (DNA): TGTGCCAGCAGTTACCGAACAGGGGTCGGAAACACCATATATTTT. It yields the protein CASSYRTGVGNTIYF.